Only one count was recorded for the clone carrying this T cell receptor beta chain. Its antigen is not identified. V was cut by 0 bases and J by 5 bases, with 17 bases left in between. This CDR3 has 16 residues. The germline V gene has CDR1 SGHRS and CDR2 YFSETQ. TCRdb's table, derived via immunoSEQ multiplex PCR, lists solely in-frame clones and lacks some. The data hold about 1.5 million clones, with roughly 97% observed a single time. This record comes from a study of shared clonotypes between healthy human individuals. The overall study: Per donor, CD8 memory used one plate, CD8 naive used two, CD4 memory used three and CD4 naive used three.

The study's findings and limits: Generally, estimated richness proved larger in naive subsets than it did in memory subsets. Sorted-subset samples were not fully sequenced, rarefaction indicated.

This TCR came from a man aged 25 to 40 in good health. The specimen was naive CD4+ T cells sorted from blood. The subset was: CD45RA+ positively selected. The genes are TRBV5-1 and TRBJ2-5, with D possibly being TRBD1 (6 bases). The CDR3 region is CASSLGPRGRVETQYF. The CDR3 nucleotides are TGCGCCAGCAGCTTGGGGCCCAGGGGACGTGTGGAGACCCAGTACTTC.